The text below deals with one T cell receptor (beta chain). The source of the sample is a study of blood T cell repertoires in COVID-19. The germline V gene encodes CDR1 SGHRS and CDR2 YFSETQ. V shed 1 base, J shed 3 bases, and the junction held 4 bases outside the gene matches. The CDR3 totals 15 residues. Repertoires were generated with immunoSEQ multiplex PCR, while TCRdb's copy carries only in-frame clones and drops some. Of roughly 250,000 clones in the sample, approximately 80% were seen once. Specimen: peripheral blood. The chain joins TRBV5-1 to TRBJ1-5; 7 nucleotides line up with TRBD1. This receptor was identified in a woman aged 60-75 years with active or convalescent COVID-19. CDR3: CASSLWDSLNQPQHF. CDR3 nucleotides: TGCGCCAGCAGCTTGTGGGACAGCCTCAATCAGCCCCAGCATTTT.